These 6 T cell receptor beta chains were all obtained from the same sample, sequenced in a study of identifying expanded T cells in peripheral blood. Sequenced by immunoSEQ multiplex PCR; TCRdb stores in-frame clones only, minus some. The data show around 47,000 clones, 82% seen once. Sequencing was done on a sample of blood. Receptors originate from a person between 18 and 75 years old in good health.

The V gene is TRBV19, the J gene TRBJ1-1; no firm D call. V was cut by 8 bases and J by 1 base, with 5 bases left in between. The CDR3 covers 11 residues. Germline assignment: CDR1 LNHDA and CDR2 SQIVND (reference sequence). CDR3 sequence reads: CASQRNTEAFF. DNA for the CDR3: TGTGCCAGTCAGAGGAACACTGAAGCTTTCTTT.

This clone showed up just once. The gene calls are TRBV6-5 and TRBJ2-7, with unresolved D. This CDR3 is built from 12 residues. The V end was cut by 2 bases, the J end by 3 bases, with 5 bases between. CDR1 is MNHEY, CDR2 SVGAGI, per germline. CDR3: CASSYGNYEQYF. The CDR3 DNA sequence: TGTGCCAGCAGTTACGGTAACTACGAGCAGTACTTC.

The chain has TRBV4-1 and TRBJ2-7; perhaps TRBD2 as D (6 bases). This CDR3 is 13 amino acids long. The V gene lost 1 base and the J gene lost 6 bases, with 10 bases spanning the gap. Per germline, CDR1 MGHRA and CDR2 YSYEKL. CDR3 DNA: TGCGCCAGCAGCCAAGTGGCGGGGTTCGAGCAGTACTTC. Translated: CASSQVAGFEQYF.

A remark on this clone: The sample has other DNA sequences that encode this CDR3 too. The V gene is TRBV18, the J gene TRBJ1-1; 8 bases line up with TRBD1. This CDR3 comprises 14 residues. After removal of 3 bases from V and 5 bases from J, the junction contained 5 bases not matched to a gene. Germline CDR1 is KGHSH and CDR2 is LQKENI. The CDR3 DNA reads TGTGCCAGCTCACCTCAGGGGGCGGGAACTGAAGCTTTCTTT. Protein sequence: CASSPQGAGTEAFF.

A few counts support this clone. The chain is built from TRBV5-5 and TRBJ1-2; D call uncertain. CDR3 length: 12 residues. CDR1 and CDR2 from the germline V gene are SGHKS and YYEKEE (reference sequence). Trimming took 0 bases from V and 4 from J, leaving 4 bases between them. The CDR3 loop is CASSLDGYGYTF. The CDR3 nucleotides read TGTGCCAGCAGCTTGGATGGCTATGGCTACACCTTC.

The chain employs TRBV19 and TRBJ2-1; D is unresolved. CDR3 length equals 12 residues. Trimming stripped 3 bases from V and 2 bases from J, with 2 bases between. Germline V gene data show CDR1 as LNHDA and CDR2 as SQIVND (reference sequence). The chain's CDR3 is CASSITYNEQFF. The DNA of the CDR3 is TGTGCCAGTAGTATTACCTACAATGAGCAGTTCTTC.